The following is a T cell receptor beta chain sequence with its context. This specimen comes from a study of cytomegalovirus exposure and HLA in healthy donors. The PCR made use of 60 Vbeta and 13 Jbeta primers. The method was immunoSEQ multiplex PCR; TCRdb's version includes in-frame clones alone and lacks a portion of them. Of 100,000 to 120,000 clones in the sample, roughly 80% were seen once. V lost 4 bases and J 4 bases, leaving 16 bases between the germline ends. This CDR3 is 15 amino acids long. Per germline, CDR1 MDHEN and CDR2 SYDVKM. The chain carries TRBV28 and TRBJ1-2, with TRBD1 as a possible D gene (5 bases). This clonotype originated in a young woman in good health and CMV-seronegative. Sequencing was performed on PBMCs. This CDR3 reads CASSYSGVGAYGYTF. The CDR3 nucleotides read TGTGCCAGCAGTTACTCCGGTGTAGGGGCCTATGGCTACACCTTC.